This T cell receptor (beta chain) was observed in a study of blood T cell repertoires in COVID-19. At the level of the study: There were acute and convalescent COVID-19 samples, and they came from the United States, Italy and Spain. From T cells, B-cell-depleted T cells, or PBMCs came the material, which was cDNA or gDNA.

Authors' methods: Nucleated cell number was recorded as an estimate derived from reference gene primer amplification. TCRdb's copy holds only in-frame clones and misses some; the assay was immunoSEQ multiplex PCR. V and J calls and clone size come straight from that table; D and trimming were deduced from the DNA. Of some 70,000 clones listed, nearly 80% are singletons. Source material: peripheral blood. This receptor was identified in a woman aged 55-69 years with acute or convalescent COVID-19.

CDR3 residues: CASSQGQGRYMNTEAFF. The CDR3 nucleotides are TGTGCCAGCAGCCAGGGACAGGGGAGGTACATGAACACTGAAGCTTTCTTT. The V and J genes are TRBV3-1 (or the pseudogene TRBV3-2) and TRBJ1-1; TRBD1 matches at 10 bases. Losses at the gene ends were 3 bases for V and 0 bases for J; bases not matched to a gene: 7. The CDR3 runs 17 residues. Per germline, CDR1 LGHDT and CDR2 YNNKEL (reference sequence).